This T cell receptor beta chain was captured by sequencing in a study of T cell repertoires in cytomegalovirus infection. In the study overall: It can be stated that public TCR beta signatures indicated CMV infection as well as a matching HLA type. Study-wide points: CMV-specific HLA-C-restricted TCR beta clonotypes dominated the ex vivo response.

CDR3 size: 13 residues. CDR1 is MDHEN and CDR2 is SYDVKM in the germline V gene. As regards this clonotype: Its antigen is unidentified. A single base separates this from a much larger clone, so it may be a read error.

TCRdb ran MiXCR on the reads and lists one entry per CDR3 protein. Of more than 650,000 distinct CDR3 sequences listed, 35% to 45% are singletons. The sequence derives from a human donor in good health (CMV status not recorded). Some clones in this sample may be carry-over from other donors' samples. The chain recombines TRBV28 with TRBJ1-2; D call uncertain. Sequencing was carried out using PBMCs. CDR3 sequence (DNA): TGTGTCAGCAGCACTCCGGACAACTATGGCTACACCTTC. It codes for CVSSTPDNYGYTF.